The present TCR beta chain was sequenced within a study of blood T cell repertoires in COVID-19. For the study at large: Donors in the United States, Italy and Spain gave samples during acute or convalescent COVID-19.

CDR1 and CDR2 (germline): SGDLS, YYNGEE. Trimming cost V 0 bases and J 2 bases; bases outside gene matches: 12. This CDR3 comprises 19 residues. Followed longitudinally, the Seattle patients had been enrolled during active infection. The assay was immunoSEQ multiplex PCR, and TCRdb's table has in-frame clones only and misses some. The data contain approximately 110,000 clones, 75% to 90% of them singletons. Sequences were obtained from peripheral blood. The chain links TRBV9 to TRBJ2-5; 11 positions agree with TRBD2. The sequence was collected from an elderly woman with COVID-19, enrolled during active disease. The CDR3 sequence: CASSVGGLAGGRGQETQYF. In DNA form, the CDR3 reads TGTGCCAGCAGCGTAGGAGGTCTAGCGGGAGGAAGGGGGCAAGAGACCCAGTACTTC.